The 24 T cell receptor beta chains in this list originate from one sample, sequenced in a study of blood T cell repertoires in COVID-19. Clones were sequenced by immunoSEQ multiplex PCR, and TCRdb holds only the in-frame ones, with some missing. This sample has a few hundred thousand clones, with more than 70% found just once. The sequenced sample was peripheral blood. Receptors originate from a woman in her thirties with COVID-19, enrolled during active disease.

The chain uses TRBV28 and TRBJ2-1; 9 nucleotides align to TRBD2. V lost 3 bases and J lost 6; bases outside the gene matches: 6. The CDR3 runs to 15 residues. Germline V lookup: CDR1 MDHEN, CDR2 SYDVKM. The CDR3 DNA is TGTGCCAGCAGTTTCGGCGGGGGGGCACTCAATGAGCAGTTCTTC. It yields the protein CASSFGGGALNEQFF.

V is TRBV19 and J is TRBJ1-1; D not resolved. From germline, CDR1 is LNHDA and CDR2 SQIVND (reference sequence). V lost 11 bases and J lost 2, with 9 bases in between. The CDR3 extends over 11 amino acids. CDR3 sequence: CASGPNTEAFF. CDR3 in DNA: TGTGCCTCGGGTCCTAACACTGAAGCTTTCTTT.

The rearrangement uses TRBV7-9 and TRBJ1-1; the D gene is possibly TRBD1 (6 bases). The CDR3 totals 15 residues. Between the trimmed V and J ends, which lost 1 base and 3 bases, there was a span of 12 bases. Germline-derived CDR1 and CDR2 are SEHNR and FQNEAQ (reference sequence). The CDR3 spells CASSLVTGGHTEAFF. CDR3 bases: TGTGCCAGCAGCTTAGTAACGGGGGGGCACACTGAAGCTTTCTTT.

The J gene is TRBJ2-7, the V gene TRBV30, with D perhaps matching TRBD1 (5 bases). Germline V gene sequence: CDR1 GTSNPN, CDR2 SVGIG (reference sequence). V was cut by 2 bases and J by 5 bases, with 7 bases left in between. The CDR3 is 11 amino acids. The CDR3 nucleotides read TGTGCCTGGAGTACAGGTAACGAGCAGTACTTC. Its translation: CAWSTGNEQYF.

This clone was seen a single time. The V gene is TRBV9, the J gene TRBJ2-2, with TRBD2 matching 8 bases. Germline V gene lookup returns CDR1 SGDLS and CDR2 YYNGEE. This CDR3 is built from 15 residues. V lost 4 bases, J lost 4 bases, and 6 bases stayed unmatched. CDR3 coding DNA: TGTGCCAGCAGCTCCCGGGGGGGCGGCACCGGGGAGCTGTTTTTT. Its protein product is CASSSRGGGTGELFF.

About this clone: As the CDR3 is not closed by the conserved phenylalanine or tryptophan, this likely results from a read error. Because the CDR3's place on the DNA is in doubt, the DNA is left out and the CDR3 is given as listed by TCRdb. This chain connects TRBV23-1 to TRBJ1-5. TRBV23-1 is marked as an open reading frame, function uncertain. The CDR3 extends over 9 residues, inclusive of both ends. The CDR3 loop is CASSQSREG.

DNA for the CDR3: TGTGCCAGTAGTCACACAGGATGGGAAGCTTTCTTT. This sequence encodes CASSHTGWEAFF. The chain joins TRBV19 to TRBJ1-1; TRBD1 might be the D (5 bases). The CDR3 length is 12 residues. Germline lookup yields CDR1 LNHDA and CDR2 SQIVND (reference sequence). Trimming removed 5 bases at V and 8 bases at J, with 12 bases between.

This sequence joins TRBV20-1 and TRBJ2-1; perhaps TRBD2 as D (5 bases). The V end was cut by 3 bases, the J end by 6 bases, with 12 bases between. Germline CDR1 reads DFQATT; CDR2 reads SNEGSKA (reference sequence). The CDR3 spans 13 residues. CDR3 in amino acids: CSASPRVGNEQFF. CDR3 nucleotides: TGCAGTGCTAGTCCGAGGGTGGGCAATGAGCAGTTCTTC.

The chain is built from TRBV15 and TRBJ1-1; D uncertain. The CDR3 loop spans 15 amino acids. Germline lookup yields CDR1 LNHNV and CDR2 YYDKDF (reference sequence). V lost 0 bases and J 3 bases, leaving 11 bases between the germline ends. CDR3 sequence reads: CATSRDNYVDTEAFF. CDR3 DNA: TGTGCCACCAGCAGAGATAACTATGTGGACACTGAAGCTTTCTTT.

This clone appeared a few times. The CDR3 loop is CASSLWGAGTAKNTIYF. CDR3 nucleotides: TGTGCCAGCAGTTTATGGGGTGCCGGGACAGCAAAAAACACCATATATTTT. The chain joins TRBV28 to TRBJ1-3, with 7 positions matching TRBD1. Germline CDR1 and CDR2: MDHEN and SYDVKM. Unmatched junction bases numbered 11, after V lost 0 bases and J lost 6 bases. The CDR3 is 17 residues long.

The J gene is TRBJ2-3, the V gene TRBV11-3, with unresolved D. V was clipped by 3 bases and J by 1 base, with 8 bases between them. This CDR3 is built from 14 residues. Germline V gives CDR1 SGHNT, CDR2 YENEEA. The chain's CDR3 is CASSFGGGTDTQYF. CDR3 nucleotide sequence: TGTGCCAGCAGCTTCGGCGGCGGCACAGATACGCAGTATTTT.

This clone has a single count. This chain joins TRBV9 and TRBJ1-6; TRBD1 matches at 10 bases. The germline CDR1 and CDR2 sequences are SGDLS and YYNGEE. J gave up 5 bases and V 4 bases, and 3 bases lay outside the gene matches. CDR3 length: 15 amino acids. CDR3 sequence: CASSSGTGDNSPLHF. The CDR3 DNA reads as TGTGCCAGCAGCTCCGGGACAGGGGATAATTCACCCCTCCACTTT. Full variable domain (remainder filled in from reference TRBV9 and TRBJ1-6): DSGVTQTPKHLITATGQRVTLRCSPRSGDLSVYWYQQSLDQGLQFLIQYYNGEERAKGNILERFSAQQFPDLHSELNLSSLELGDSALYFCASSSGTGDNSPLHFGNGTRLTVT.

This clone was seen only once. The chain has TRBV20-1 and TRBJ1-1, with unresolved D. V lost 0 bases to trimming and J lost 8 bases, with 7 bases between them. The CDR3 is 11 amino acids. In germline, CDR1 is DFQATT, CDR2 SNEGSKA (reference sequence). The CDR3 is CSARDRREAFF. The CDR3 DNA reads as TGCAGTGCTAGAGATCGGCGGGAAGCTTTCTTT.

CDR3 in DNA: TGTGCCAGCAGCGTAGTGAGTAGCGGGGGTACAGATACGCAGTATTTT. Protein product: CASSVVSSGGTDTQYF. The chain couples TRBV9 to TRBJ2-3; 9 bases are a match to TRBD2. The junction had 5 bases not matched to a gene; V was cut back by 0 bases and J by 3 bases. Germline V gene lookup returns CDR1 SGDLS and CDR2 YYNGEE. This CDR3 is built from 16 residues.

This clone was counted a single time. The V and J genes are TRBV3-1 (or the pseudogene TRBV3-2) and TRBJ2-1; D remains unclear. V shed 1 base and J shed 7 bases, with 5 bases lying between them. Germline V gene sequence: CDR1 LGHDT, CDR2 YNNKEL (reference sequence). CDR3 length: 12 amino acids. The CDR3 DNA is TGTGCCAGCAGCCAAGTTCGGAATGAGCAGTTCTTC. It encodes CASSQVRNEQFF.

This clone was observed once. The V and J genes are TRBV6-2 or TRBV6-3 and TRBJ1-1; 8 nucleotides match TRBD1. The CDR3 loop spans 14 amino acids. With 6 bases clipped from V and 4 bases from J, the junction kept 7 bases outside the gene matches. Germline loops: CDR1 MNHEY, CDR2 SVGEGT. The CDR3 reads CASSPTGAGTEAFF. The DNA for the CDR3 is TGTGCCAGCAGCCCGACAGGGGCCGGCACTGAAGCTTTCTTT.

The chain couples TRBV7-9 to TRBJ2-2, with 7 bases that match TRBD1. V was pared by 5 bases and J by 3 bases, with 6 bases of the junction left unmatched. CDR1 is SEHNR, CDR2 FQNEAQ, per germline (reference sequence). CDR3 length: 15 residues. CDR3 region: CASSTGTVHTGELFF. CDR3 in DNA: TGTGCCAGCAGCACAGGGACAGTTCACACCGGGGAGCTGTTTTTT.

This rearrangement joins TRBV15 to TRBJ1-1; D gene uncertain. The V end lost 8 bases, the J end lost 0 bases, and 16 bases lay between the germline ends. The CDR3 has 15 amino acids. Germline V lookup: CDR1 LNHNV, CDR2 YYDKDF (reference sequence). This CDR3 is CATASFDPVNTEAFF. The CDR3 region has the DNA TGTGCCACCGCCTCCTTTGATCCGGTGAACACTGAAGCTTTCTTT. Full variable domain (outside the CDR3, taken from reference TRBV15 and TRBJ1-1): DAMVIQNPRYQVTQFGKPVTLSCSQTLNHNVMYWYQQKSSQAPKLLFHYYDKDFNNEADTPDNFQSRRPNTSFCFLDIRSPGLGDTAMYLCATASFDPVNTEAFFGQGTRLTVV.

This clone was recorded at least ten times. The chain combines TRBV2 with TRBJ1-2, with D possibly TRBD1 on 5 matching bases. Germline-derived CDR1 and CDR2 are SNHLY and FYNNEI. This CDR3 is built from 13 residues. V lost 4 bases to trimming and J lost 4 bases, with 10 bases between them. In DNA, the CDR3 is TGTGCCAGCAGTGGACTGGGGGGCTATGGCTACACCTTC. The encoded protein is CASSGLGGYGYTF.

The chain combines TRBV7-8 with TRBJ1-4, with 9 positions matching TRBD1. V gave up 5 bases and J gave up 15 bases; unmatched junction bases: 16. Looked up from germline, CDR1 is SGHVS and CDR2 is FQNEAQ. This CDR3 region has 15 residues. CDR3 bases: TGTGCCAGCAGCCCGGACAGGGGATTAGGAAAAAGGGTGTTTTTT. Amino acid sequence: CASSPDRGLGKRVFF. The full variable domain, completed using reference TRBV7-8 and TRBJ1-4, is GAGVSQSPRYKVAKRGQDVALRCDPISGHVSLFWYQQALGQGPEFLTYFQNEAQLDKSGLPSDRFFAERPEGSVSTLKIQRTQQEDSAVYLCASSPDRGLGKRVFFGSGTQLSVL.

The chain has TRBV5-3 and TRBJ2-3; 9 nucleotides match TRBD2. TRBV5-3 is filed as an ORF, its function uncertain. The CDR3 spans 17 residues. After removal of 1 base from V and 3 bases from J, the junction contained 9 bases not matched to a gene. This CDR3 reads CARSLPGGGAVTDTQYF. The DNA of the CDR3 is TGTGCCAGAAGCTTGCCGGGCGGGGGGGCCGTGACAGATACGCAGTATTTT.

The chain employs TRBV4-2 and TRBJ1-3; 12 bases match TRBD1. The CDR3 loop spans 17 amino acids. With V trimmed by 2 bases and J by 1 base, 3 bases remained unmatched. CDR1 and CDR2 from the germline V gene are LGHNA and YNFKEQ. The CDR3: CASSQQGQGASGNTIYF. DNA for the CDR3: TGTGCCAGCAGCCAACAGGGACAGGGGGCGTCTGGAAACACCATATATTTT.

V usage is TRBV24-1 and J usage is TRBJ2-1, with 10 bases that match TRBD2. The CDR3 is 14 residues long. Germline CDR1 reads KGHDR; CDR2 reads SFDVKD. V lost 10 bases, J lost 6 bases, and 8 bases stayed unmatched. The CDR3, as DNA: TGTGCCACTGAAGCGGGGGGGCCAAGCAATGAGCAGTTCTTC. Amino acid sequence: CATEAGGPSNEQFF.

The CDR3 loop reads CATSEAGGSGEKLFF. The DNA for the CDR3 is TGTGCCACCAGTGAGGCAGGGGGCTCAGGAGAAAAACTGTTTTTT. The chain combines TRBV24-1 with TRBJ1-4; the match to TRBD1 covers 8 bases. Trimming cost V 4 bases and J 8 bases; bases outside gene matches: 8. The CDR3 loop spans 15 amino acids. Germline V lookup: CDR1 KGHDR, CDR2 SFDVKD.